This T cell receptor beta chain was retrieved from a study of identifying expanded T cells in peripheral blood (dated by TCRdb to the late 2010s). Regarding the research as a whole: Technical replicates were generated by sequencing separate aliquots of the same genomic DNA pool, and four replicates were compared pairwise.

During the collection period, no immune events, such as infections, were documented for the healthy donors. To calibrate time-dependent variance in a beta-binomial model of T-cell clone differential abundance, blood repertoires from healthy donors were used as a training cohort. There were around ten healthy donors in the training cohort, of whom 3 were female and 7 were male. An age range of about 29 to 70 years, with an average of 43 years, was recorded for the donors. Obtained from a commercial supplier, whole blood was collected from each healthy donor at three time points set approximately two weeks apart. Genomic DNA was extracted from unsorted whole blood for immunosequencing. As regards this clone: Its antigen remains undetermined. No base-level quality is on record; no much larger clone is a single base apart.

The immunoSEQ Assay, which uses bias-controlled multiplex PCR amplification of genomic DNA, was used to profile TCRbeta CDR3 regions. The published analysis was carried out like this. The absolute abundance of each unique TCRbeta CDR3 region was quantified after sequences were collapsed and filtered. Two models were used to test differential abundance: a binomial model (Fisher-equivalent) and a beta-binomial model that adds time-dependent variance fitted from healthy donors. Clones with fewer than 5 combined templates were excluded, and clones with Benjamini-Hochberg FDR below 0.01 were called differentially abundant. In the beta-binomial model, variance was expressed as a function of the total template count across the two samples, in the form v = (b*log(k)+a)^2. Sourced from immuneACCESS, this table was stored by TCRdb with only in-frame sequences that have V and J called. A share of the clones is absent; for the studies checked, an unresolved V gene accounts for under half, and the remainder has no known explanation. D and trimming come from the DNA, and the V and J calls and clone size come from that table. A total of about 58,000 clones appear in this sample, around nine tenths of them only once. The top ten hold 3.6% of the sample.

The junction shows trimming of 1 base on V and 2 bases on J, and the gene matches do not reach 4 bases of it. CDR1 SGHVS and CDR2 FQNEAQ were looked up in the germline V gene. CDR3 length: 16 amino acids, cysteine to phenylalanine. The CDR3 DNA has 48 bases and is translated from base 1. Overall results and qualifications from the work: Across all healthy-donor time intervals, the beta-binomial model significantly cut both the number of clones called differentially abundant and the false-positive rate. It was expected by the authors that biological variance in healthy repertoires might increase further over much longer intervals, such as months to years. Between technical replicates the binomial model flagged approximately 1.2 differentially abundant clones, whereas over around two weeks the binomial model flagged about 15 and over approximately 4 weeks 19 to 20. In all healthy donors, the variance in clone template counts between samples taken roughly 14 days apart rose significantly as total template count increased.

The material sequenced was blood. The chain is encoded by TRBV7-8 joined to TRBJ2-7; TRBD1 aligns with 11 central bases. The receptor comes from a person between 18 and 75 years old in good health. The CDR3 in this case is CASSLVGTGGTYEQYF. The base sequence is TGTGCCAGCAGCTTAGTGGGGACAGGGGGAACCTACGAGCAGTACTTC.